The clone carrying this TCR beta chain was recorded a few times. The sample belongs to a study of identical twins. TCRdb used MiXCR to reprocess the 5' RACE reads, holding one entry per CDR3 protein. The sample contains over 550,000 distinct CDR3 sequences, around 7.5% of which appear only once. The CDR3 has 15 residues. V was clipped by 5 bases and J by 6 bases; unmatched bases: 7. Per germline, CDR1 KGHDR and CDR2 SFDVKD. This same sample was also taken into another study, of yellow fever vaccine responses in identical twins.

V is TRBV24-1 and J is TRBJ2-1; 9 bases map to TRBD2. The clonotype originates from a woman aged 18-30 years in good health. The sequencing sample was made of PBMCs. The CDR3 DNA reads TGTGCCACCAGTGGTTCTAGCGGGAAATTCAATGAGCAGTTCTTC. Protein: CATSGSSGKFNEQFF.